Listed below are T cell receptor beta chains from one sample, sequenced in a study of identical twins. In TCRdb, the 5' RACE reads were re-called with MiXCR into one record per CDR3 protein. The sample has roughly 1.6 million distinct CDR3 sequences, about 30% seen once. The specimen was cord blood. The receptors were sampled from a newborn girl in good health. Both conserved end residues are part of each CDR3. The order of the fields is J gene, clone size, D gene, V gene, CDR3 protein, CDR3 DNA. A D gene is named only where the DNA matches it firmly. Some rows have no size entry. The others give once, few or many, or a class for an expanded clone.

>TRBJ1-2|few|.|TRBV6-6
CASSSRVQDHYGYTF
TGTGCCAGCAGTTCGCGCGTTCAGGACCACTATGGCTACACCTTC
>TRBJ2-3|few|TRBD2|TRBV5-6
CASSLELAGITDTQYF
TGTGCCAGCAGCTTGGAACTAGCGGGAATCACAGATACGCAGTATTTT
>TRBJ2-4|.|.|TRBV5-6
CASSLPRVNIQYF
TGTGCCAGCAGCTTGCCCAGGGTGAACATTCAGTACTTC
>TRBJ2-7|few|.|TRBV2
CASHQYVYEQYF
TGTGCCAGCCACCAGTACGTCTACGAGCAGTACTTC
>TRBJ2-5|.|.|TRBV20-1
CSARRAAQETQYF
TGCAGTGCTAGGCGGGCGGCCCAAGAGACCCAGTACTTC
>TRBJ2-5|few|.|TRBV20-1
CSARQGIQTQYF
TGCAGTGCTAGACAGGGGATCCAGACCCAGTACTTC
>TRBJ2-3|.|TRBD2|TRBV12-3/TRBV12-4
CASGLAGGPTRQYF
TGTGCCAGCGGTCTAGCGGGGGGGCCTACGAGGCAGTATTTT
>TRBJ2-7|.|.|TRBV28
CASSQLRKPRVYEQYF
TGTGCCAGCAGTCAACTGCGAAAGCCGAGAGTCTACGAGCAGTACTTC
>TRBJ2-1|.|TRBD2|TRBV7-2
CASSLGIAGGPRNEQFF
TGTGCCAGCAGCTTAGGTATAGCGGGGGGGCCGCGCAATGAGCAGTTCTTC
>TRBJ1-2|.|.|TRBV20-1
CSAPDTGLGGYTF
TGCAGTGCTCCCGATACAGGTCTTGGTGGCTACACCTTC
>TRBJ1-5|few|TRBD1|TRBV2
CASRGTGFINQPQHF
TGTGCCAGCAGGGGGACAGGGTTCATTAATCAGCCCCAGCATTTT
>TRBJ2-5|few|.|TRBV6-2/TRBV6-3
CASPYWGNETQYF
TGTGCCAGCCCATATTGGGGAAACGAGACCCAGTACTTC
>TRBJ2-4|few|.|TRBV6-2/TRBV6-3
CASGMGFDIQYF
TGTGCCAGCGGGATGGGATTCGACATTCAGTACTTC
>TRBJ1-5|many|TRBD1|TRBV12-3/TRBV12-4
CASSSDRGNQPQHF
TGTGCCAGCAGTTCCGACAGGGGGAACCAGCCCCAGCATTTT
>TRBJ2-1|few|.|TRBV7-2
CASSLRVEGYANNEQFF
TGTGCCAGCAGCTTAAGGGTGGAGGGCTACGCAAACAATGAGCAGTTCTTC
>TRBJ1-2|many|.|TRBV2
CASSQTEVSYTF
TGTGCCAGCAGCCAAACAGAGGTCTCGTACACCTTC
>TRBJ1-1|.|.|TRBV12-3/TRBV12-4
CASSFQGKVTEAFF
TGTGCCAGCAGTTTCCAGGGAAAGGTCACTGAAGCTTTCTTT
>TRBJ1-5|.|.|TRBV10-3
CAISPTRHQPQHF
TGTGCCATCAGTCCCACACGGCATCAGCCCCAGCATTTT
>TRBJ2-5|few|.|TRBV20-1
CSARVGWLAPQQETQYF
TGCAGTGCTAGAGTCGGTTGGCTAGCGCCGCAACAAGAGACCCAGTACTTC
>TRBJ2-5|.|.|TRBV3-1
CASSVFGPQETQYF
TGTGCCAGCAGCGTCTTCGGCCCCCAAGAGACCCAGTACTTC
>TRBJ1-6|few|.|TRBV12-3/TRBV12-4
CASRQGYSPLHF
TGTGCCAGCAGACAGGGCTACTCACCCCTCCACTTT
>TRBJ2-1|.|.|TRBV20-1
CSARVLGPSSYNEQFF
TGCAGTGCTAGAGTCTTAGGGCCGAGCTCCTACAATGAGCAGTTCTTC
>TRBJ1-2|few|.|TRBV27
CASRPRGNYGYTF
TGTGCCAGCAGGCCTCGGGGTAACTATGGCTACACCTTC
>TRBJ2-7|.|TRBD2|TRBV29-1
CSVRPVVSAGGEQYF
TGCAGCGTCCGACCTGTAGTTTCTGCCGGGGGGGAGCAGTACTTC
>TRBJ2-1|.|.|TRBV14
CASSQYRVPYNEQFF
TGTGCCAGCAGCCAGTACAGGGTTCCCTACAATGAGCAGTTCTTC
>TRBJ1-1|.|.|TRBV11-2
CASSRLLVRAEAFF
TGTGCCAGCAGCCGACTATTAGTTCGGGCTGAAGCTTTCTTT
>TRBJ1-2|few|.|TRBV20-1
CSAMGVGGDGGYTF
TGCAGTGCTATGGGGGTGGGAGGAGATGGTGGCTACACCTTC
>TRBJ2-7|.|TRBD2|TRBV20-1
CSARRLAGASYEQYF
TGCAGTGCGAGAAGACTAGCGGGGGCCTCCTACGAGCAGTACTTC
>TRBJ1-2|.|.|TRBV27
CASSVGVRYGYTF
TGTGCCAGCAGTGTCGGAGTGAGGTATGGCTACACCTTC
>TRBJ1-2|.|.|TRBV7-9
CASSLGGPEQYGYTF
TGTGCCAGCAGCTTAGGAGGGCCGGAGCAATATGGCTACACCTTC
>TRBJ1-5|.|TRBD1|TRBV6-5
CASRSDRGSNQPQHF
TGTGCCAGCAGATCGGACAGGGGGTCAAATCAGCCCCAGCATTTT
>TRBJ2-1|few|.|TRBV13
CASSLEQAPYNEQFF
TGTGCCAGCAGCTTAGAACAGGCCCCCTACAATGAGCAGTTCTTC
>TRBJ1-1|.|TRBD1|TRBV29-1
CSVGTGERRTEAFF
TGCAGCGTTGGGACAGGGGAAAGGAGAACTGAAGCTTTCTTT
>TRBJ2-1|.|TRBD2|TRBV7-2
CASSLAVGTSGRANNEQFF
TGTGCCAGCAGCTTAGCGGTAGGGACTAGCGGGAGGGCAAACAATGAGCAGTTCTTC
>TRBJ2-7|many|.|TRBV3-1
CASSQDRHSYEQYF
TGTGCCAGCAGCCAAGATCGCCACTCCTACGAGCAGTACTTC
>TRBJ1-1|.|TRBD1|TRBV7-8
CASSGPGQGAREAFF
TGTGCCAGCAGCGGCCCGGGACAGGGGGCAAGGGAAGCTTTCTTT
>TRBJ2-7|.|.|TRBV2
CASRVRDGAYEQYF
TGTGCCAGCAGGGTTCGGGACGGAGCCTACGAGCAGTACTTC
>TRBJ2-1|few|TRBD2|TRBV27
CASSRRTSGSLDEQFF
TGTGCCAGCAGTCGACGGACTAGCGGGAGTCTCGATGAGCAGTTCTTC
>TRBJ1-5|.|TRBD1|TRBV20-1
CSASRTGVNQPQHF
TGCAGTGCATCTAGGACAGGGGTGAATCAGCCCCAGCATTTT
>TRBJ2-3|many|.|TRBV10-3
CAISERAGSTDTQYF
TGTGCCATCAGTGAGAGGGCGGGAAGCACAGATACGCAGTATTTT
>TRBJ2-7|.|TRBD2|TRBV5-1
CASSPGTSGIEQYF
TGCGCCAGCAGCCCCGGGACTAGCGGGATCGAGCAGTACTTC
>TRBJ2-1|many|TRBD2|TRBV10-3
CAISEPPGLAFRYNEQFF
TGTGCCATCAGTGAGCCTCCGGGACTAGCGTTTCGCTACAATGAGCAGTTCTTC
>TRBJ2-5|.|.|TRBV7-6
CASSLETGRYSEETQYF
TGTGCCAGCAGCTTAGAAACGGGCCGTTATTCTGAAGAGACCCAGTACTTC
>TRBJ2-4|few|TRBD1|TRBV27
CASRSTGLYF
TGTGCCAGCAGATCGACAGGGTTGTACTTC
>TRBJ2-5|few|.|TRBV2
CASSELAGKRETQYF
TGTGCCAGCAGTGAATTAGCCGGGAAGCGAGAGACCCAGTACTTC
>TRBJ2-7|few|.|TRBV20-1
CSATPSVTYEQYF
TGCAGTGCAACCCCTAGCGTAACCTACGAGCAGTACTTC
>TRBJ1-2|.|.|TRBV20-1
CSARGGQSTGSGYTF
TGCAGTGCTAGAGGCGGACAGTCGACAGGAAGTGGCTACACCTTC
>TRBJ1-2|many|.|TRBV3-1
CASSQRVGYGYTF
TGTGCCAGCAGCCAACGGGTGGGCTATGGCTACACCTTC
>TRBJ2-1|.|.|TRBV20-1
CSARAIGYDEQFF
TGCAGTGCTAGGGCGATAGGATACGATGAGCAGTTCTTC
>TRBJ1-6|.|.|TRBV4-1
CASSQLGLSSYNSPLHF
TGCGCCAGCAGCCAGTTGGGACTGAGCTCCTATAATTCACCCCTCCACTTT
>TRBJ1-2|.|.|TRBV2
CASSEAYLGYTF
TGTGCCAGCAGTGAAGCGTATCTTGGCTACACCTTC
>TRBJ2-1|.|TRBD2|TRBV20-1
CSATPVSGRSYNEQFF
TGCAGTGCTACTCCCGTTAGCGGGAGGTCTTACAATGAGCAGTTCTTC
>TRBJ2-3|many|.|TRBV11-2
CASRKGSTDTQYF
TGTGCCAGCAGGAAGGGAAGCACAGATACGCAGTATTTT
>TRBJ2-3|.|.|TRBV29-1
CSVLTGEGTDTQYF
TGCAGCGTTTTAACGGGGGAGGGCACAGATACGCAGTATTTT
>TRBJ2-3|.|TRBD2|TRBV2
CASSEGAGGLSDTQYF
TGTGCCAGCAGTGAAGGAGCGGGGGGGCTATCAGATACGCAGTATTTT
>TRBJ2-7|few|TRBD1|TRBV12-3/TRBV12-4
CASNPTAGTGSYEQYF
TGTGCCAGCAACCCGACGGCGGGGACAGGATCCTACGAGCAGTACTTC
>TRBJ2-7|few|.|TRBV5-1
CASSFSTPVYEQYF
TGCGCCAGCAGCTTCTCGACACCGGTCTACGAGCAGTACTTC
>TRBJ2-7|many|.|TRBV20-1
CSARDLRVSYEQYF
TGCAGTGCTAGAGATCTTCGGGTCTCCTACGAGCAGTACTTC